This TCR beta chain emerged from a study of PD-L1 blockade in urothelial cancer. Study-wide context: Blood analyses occurred 3 weeks (second dose) and 6 weeks post treatment start.

The time point: peripheral blood 6 weeks after treatment start. Trimming took 1 base from V and 5 from J, leaving 17 bases between them. This CDR3 is 16 amino acids long. Germline CDR1 reads LNHNV; CDR2 reads YYDKDF (reference sequence). Clones were read by immunoSEQ multiplex PCR, and TCRdb kept only the in-frame ones, dropping some. The sample has 80,000 to 95,000 clones, over 80% seen once. This clonotype was obtained from an older man with urothelial cancer. Specimen: PBMCs, collected around atezolizumab (anti-PD-L1) treatment. The genes are TRBV15 and TRBJ1-1; D possibly corresponds to TRBD1 (6 bases). The chain's CDR3 is CATSRAPRTVRTEAFF. CDR3 coding DNA: TGTGCCACCAGCAGAGCGCCCCGGACAGTGAGGACTGAAGCTTTCTTT.